This T cell receptor (beta chain) was recovered during a study of T cells in Graves' hyperthyroidism and ophthalmopathy. This clonotype was seen many times. The investigators amplified TCR beta CDR3 regions from RNA transcripts. The HTBI primer set was used in a first-round RT-PCR of the TCR CDR3. Using its own MiXCR run on the multiplex PCR reads, TCRdb lists one record per CDR3 protein. Of 450,000 to 650,000 distinct CDR3 sequences in the sample, approximately 15% were seen once. Trimming shortened V by 5 bases and J by 2 bases, and 15 bases separated the two germline ends. The CDR3 spans 15 residues. Germline lookup yields CDR1 SNHLY and CDR2 FYNNEI.

V is TRBV2 and J is TRBJ2-5; TRBD2 is a possible D gene (5 bases). Material: blood. This TCR came from a woman between 18 and 29 years old with Graves' ophthalmopathy. The CDR3 is CASSWPEDRQETQYF. CDR3 nucleotide sequence: TGTGCCAGCAGTTGGCCGGAGGACCGACAAGAGACCCAGTACTTC. The whole variable domain, remainder taken from reference TRBV2 and TRBJ2-5, is EPEVTQTPSHQVTQMGQEVILRCVPISNHLYFYWYRQILGQKVEFLVSFYNNEISEKSEIFDDQFSVERPDGSNFTLKIRSTKLEDSAMYFCASSWPEDRQETQYFGPGTRLLVL.